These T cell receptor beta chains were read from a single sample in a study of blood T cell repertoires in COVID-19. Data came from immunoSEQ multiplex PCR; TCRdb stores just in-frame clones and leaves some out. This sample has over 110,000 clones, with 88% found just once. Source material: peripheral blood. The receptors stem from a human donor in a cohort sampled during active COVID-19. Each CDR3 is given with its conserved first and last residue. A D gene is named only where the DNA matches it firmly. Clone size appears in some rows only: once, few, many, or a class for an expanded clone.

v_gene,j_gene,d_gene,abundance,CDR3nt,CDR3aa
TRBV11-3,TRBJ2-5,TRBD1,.,TGTGCCAGCAGCTTATCAGGGGGCCTCGGGACCCAGTACTTC,CASSLSGGLGTQYF
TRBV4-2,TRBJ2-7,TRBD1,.,TGTGCCAGCAGCCAAGGACAGGGGACCTACGAGCAGTACTTC,CASSQGQGTYEQYF
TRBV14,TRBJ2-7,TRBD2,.,TGTGCCAGCAGCCTCTTCAGGGAGGGCGAGCAGTACTTC,CASSLFREGEQYF
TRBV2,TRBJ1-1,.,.,TGTGCCAGCAGGCCGGGAAAAACTGAAGCTTTCTTT,CASRPGKTEAFF
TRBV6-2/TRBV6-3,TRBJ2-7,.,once,TGTGCCAGCAGTTACCAGGGCCCCTACGAGCAGTACTTC,CASSYQGPYEQYF
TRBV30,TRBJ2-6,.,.,TGTGCCTGGAGTGGGGGACATCTCTCTGGGGCCAACGTCCTGACTTTC,CAWSGGHLSGANVLTF
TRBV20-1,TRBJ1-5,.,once,TGCAGTGCTAGTAGGGGTAGCAATCAGCCCCAGCATTTT,CSASRGSNQPQHF
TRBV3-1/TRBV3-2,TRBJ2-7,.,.,TGTGCCAGCAGCTTCGGACAGCTCGAGCAGTACTTC,CASSFGQLEQYF
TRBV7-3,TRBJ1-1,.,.,TGTGCCAGCAGCCGGAGGCGGGGCACTGAAGCTTTCTTT,CASSRRRGTEAFF
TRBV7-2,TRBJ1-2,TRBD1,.,TGTGCCAGCAGCCCCAGGACAGGCGCCTATGGCTACACCTTC,CASSPRTGAYGYTF
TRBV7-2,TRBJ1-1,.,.,TGTGCCAGCAGCGGAGTAGGGGTTAGAACTGAAGCTTTCTTT,CASSGVGVRTEAFF
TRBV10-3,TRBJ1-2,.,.,TGTGCCATCAGTGTCTATCCCCGTAACTATGGCTACACCTTC,CAISVYPRNYGYTF
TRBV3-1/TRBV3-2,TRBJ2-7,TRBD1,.,TGTGCCAGCAGCCAGAACTCGGACAGGAGGTTTTCCTACGAGCAGTACTTC,CASSQNSDRRFSYEQYF
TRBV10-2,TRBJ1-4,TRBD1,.,TGCGCCAGCGGACAGGGGGCGAGAGAAAAACTGTTTTTT,CASGQGAREKLFF
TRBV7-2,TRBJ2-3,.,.,TGTGCCAGCAGCTTATACTACGGCGGTGGCACAGATACGCAGTATTTT,CASSLYYGGGTDTQYF
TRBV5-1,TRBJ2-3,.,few,TGCGCCAGCAGCTTGGGGGCTAGCGCTAGCACAGATACGCAGTATTTT,CASSLGASASTDTQYF
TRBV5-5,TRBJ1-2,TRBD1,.,TGTGCCAGCAGCTCAGGACAGGATAGCTATGGCTACACCTTC,CASSSGQDSYGYTF
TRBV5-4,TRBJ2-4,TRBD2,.,TGTGCCAGCAGCCACGGGGGGGGCTTGATTCAGTACTTC,CASSHGGGLIQYF
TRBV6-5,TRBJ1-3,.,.,TGTGCCAGCAGTACAGGGTCGGCTGGAAACACCATATATTTT,CASSTGSAGNTIYF
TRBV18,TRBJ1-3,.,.,TGTGCCAGCTCACCCCCGGGACAAGGGGGCTCTGGAAACACCATATATTTT,CASSPPGQGGSGNTIYF
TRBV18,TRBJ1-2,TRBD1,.,TGTGCCAGCTCACTAGGGACAGATACTAACTATGGCTACACCTTC,CASSLGTDTNYGYTF
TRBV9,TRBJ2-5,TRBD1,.,TGTGCCAGCAGCGTAGGACAGGGGGGAGAGACCCAGTACTTC,CASSVGQGGETQYF
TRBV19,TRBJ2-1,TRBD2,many,TGTGCCAGTCAACTGACTAGCGGGGATTACAATGAGCAGTTCTTC,CASQLTSGDYNEQFF
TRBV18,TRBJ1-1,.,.,TGTGCCAGCTCGCCGCGGGGGTCCACTGAAGCTTTCTTT,CASSPRGSTEAFF
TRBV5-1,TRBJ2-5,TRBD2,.,TGCGCCAGCAGCGTAGGGACTAGCGGGGAGACCCAGTACTTC,CASSVGTSGETQYF
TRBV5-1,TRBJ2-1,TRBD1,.,TGCGCCAGCAGCCTGTGGGACAGCTACAATGAGCAGTTCTTC,CASSLWDSYNEQFF
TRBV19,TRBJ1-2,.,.,TGTGCCAGTAGTATAGATTGGGGGCAGATCGATGGCTACACCTTC,CASSIDWGQIDGYTF
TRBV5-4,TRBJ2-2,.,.,TGTGCCAGCGCGACGGACAGCGCGAACACCGGGGAGCTGTTTTTT,CASATDSANTGELFF
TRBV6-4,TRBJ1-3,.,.,TGTGCCAGCAGGCGACAGTCTGGAAACACCATATATTTT,CASRRQSGNTIYF
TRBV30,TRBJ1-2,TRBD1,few,TGTGCCTGGAGCCGTCCACAGGGGGGCTACACCTTC,CAWSRPQGGYTF